The source of this T cell receptor (beta chain) is a study of immune cell composition in non-small cell lung cancer (dated by TCRdb to about 2017). In terms of the full investigation: Histologic subtype, mainly lung adenocarcinoma or squamous cell carcinoma, was assigned on the basis of H&E together with p63, CK5, Napsin A and TTF-1 immunohistochemistry. TCR-beta sequencing (Adaptive Biotechnologies) was performed on 34 paired NSCLC tumour and non-adjacent lung specimens plus 26 tumour-only specimens. Supplementary cohort #1, approximately 9 lung adenocarcinoma cases, had paired tumour/lung TCR-beta sequencing and TIL populations generated to assess tumour reactivity. The subtype comparisons left out several tumour specimens with TCR-beta data because those specimens were rare histological subtypes.

Broad study findings and their caveats: Across around nine adenocarcinoma cases, TIL tumour reactivity correlated strongly with maximal tumour-associated clone frequency but not with overall clonality. Smoking pack-years did not significantly correlate with tumour TCR-beta clonality. The reactivity cohort was only roughly 9 cases, and tumour-reactive clones were not shown to share sequences with the dominant in vivo tumour-associated clones. Significantly higher Top 10 clone scores and productive clonality were observed in lung squamous cell carcinoma than in lung adenocarcinoma tumours. Nearly half of NSCLC cases had tumour-associated clones >0.5%, found in approximately 30% of adenocarcinomas compared with 60% to 80% of squamous carcinomas.

From frozen aliquots of unsorted single-cell suspensions, genomic DNA was isolated using the QIAamp DNA kit. The tumour samples consisted of surgically resected non-small cell lung cancer tissue. Tissues arrived within 2 hours after resection and were immediately processed into single-cell suspensions. Tissue was broken up mechanically, digested enzymatically with DNase I, collagenase I and hyaluronidase for roughly 32 minutes at 37 degrees C, and then filtered and RBC-lysed. Measured from the cysteine to the phenylalanine, the CDR3 is 15 residues long. Left in the record is the CDR3 DNA by itself, 45 bases read in frame from the first base. At the junction V is shortened by 1 base and J by 7 bases, with 14 bases in between. As encoded in the germline V gene, CDR1 is SGHVS while CDR2 is FQNEAQ. This clone was seen only once. Its antigen is currently not known. Base qualities are not recorded, but no much larger clone differs from it by a single base.

A two-step multiplex PCR was used to amplify TCR-beta CDR3 regions from genomic DNA, and Illumina-compatible adaptors were added in the second step. As a commercial immunoSEQ service, TCR-beta immunosequencing was carried out on an Illumina platform. In the source study's methods: Repertoires were summarised by productive clonality and by Top 10 Clones, defined as the percentage of T-cell templates derived from the ten most frequent sequences. Values of productive clonality ranged from 0 to 1, with a monoclonal population indicated by a value of 1. Sequences comprising at least 0.1% of tumour T-cell templates but absent from matched non-adjacent lung were defined as tumour-associated clones and were identified via log10 scatter plots. Analyses were done in GraphPad Prism7 and R, with Student's t-tests for two-group comparisons, ANOVA for stages, and linear regression for relationships. Here the immuneACCESS table is served through TCRdb, limited to in-frame sequences with V and J called. Missing clones are a known gap in these copies; in checked studies unresolved V genes cover under half, and the rest lacks a known reason. Clone size and V and J calls were adopted from that table, with D and trimming inferred from the DNA. This sample has roughly 10,000 clones in its table, and approximately 60% of those were observed once. The ten largest account for about 20% of the sample.

The rearranged chain carries TRBV7-8 and TRBJ2-1; TRBD2 could be the D gene, as 7 bases match. The TCR originated in a human donor with non-small cell lung cancer. The sample taken for sequencing was lung tumor tissue. The base sequence is TGTGCCAGCAGCTTAGATGCGGGGGCTGTAAATGAGCAGTTCTTC. This sequence encodes CASSLDAGAVNEQFF.